A selection of T cell receptor beta chains follows, all from one sample in a study of cytomegalovirus exposure and HLA in healthy donors. TCRdb keeps only in-frame clones here, not all; method: immunoSEQ multiplex PCR. The profile shows roughly 220,000 clones, almost 70% of them singletons. Sequencing was carried out using PBMCs. The source is a man aged 35-49 years in good health and CMV-seropositive. The CDR3 runs from the conserved cysteine through the conserved F or W.

>TRBV7-9|TRBJ2-4
CASSLWDNQNIQYF
>TRBV19|TRBJ2-5
CASSHGYKGDPETQYF
>TRBV11-2|TRBJ2-1
CASSFRGNEQFF
>TRBV5-1|TRBJ2-3
CASSLDRSTDTQYF
>TRBV9|TRBJ2-7
CASSVAASQGTEQYF
>TRBV7-2|TRBJ2-3
CASSRRASGVGEGTDTQYF
>TRBV12-5|TRBJ2-2
CASGQIGDTGELFF
>TRBV19|TRBJ1-5
CASSIGDRDNQPQHF
>TRBV5-4|TRBJ2-3
CASSLGAGPGKKDTQYF
>TRBV11-2|TRBJ2-1
CASSLGDRSSYNEQFF
>TRBV29-1|TRBJ2-1
CSAWDAGGLRDEQFF
>TRBV4-1|TRBJ1-2
CASSREGARTF
>TRBV5-6|TRBJ2-4
CASSELAGGRENIQYF
>TRBV7-8|TRBJ1-1
CASSVPGNTEAFF
>TRBV2|TRBJ2-7
CASRSRQGPYEQYF
>TRBV2|TRBJ1-1
CASGGVGGGRVEAFF
>TRBV28|TRBJ2-6
CASSSPTEASGANVLTF
>TRBV5-6|TRBJ2-3
CASSPLAGGTDTQYF
>TRBV7-2|TRBJ2-1
CASSTTGLYNEQFF
>TRBV9|TRBJ1-3
CASSAQRPGSGNTIYF